These 27 T cell receptor beta chains originate from one sample sequenced in a study of cytomegalovirus exposure and HLA in healthy donors. PCR used 60 Vbeta primers and 13 Jbeta primers. Here immunoSEQ multiplex PCR was the method, and the copy in TCRdb shows in-frame clones only, minus some. The data hold 200,000 to 250,000 clones, with approximately 79% observed a single time. Source material: PBMCs. The source of these receptors is a young man in good health and CMV-seronegative.

The chain combines TRBV11-3 with TRBJ2-2; D possibly corresponds to TRBD1 (5 bases). Germline V gives CDR1 SGHNT, CDR2 YENEEA. V was cut by 5 bases and J by 2 bases, with 12 bases left in between. The CDR3 length is 15 residues. The CDR3 protein is CASSQVTVNTGELFF. For the CDR3, the DNA is TGTGCCAGCAGCCAAGTGACAGTTAACACCGGGGAGCTGTTTTTT.

The chain has TRBV21-1 and TRBJ2-3; the table's D call, TRBD2, was not checked against the DNA. TRBV21-1 is assigned pseudogene status. The CDR3 runs to 21 residues. Here the CDR3 reads CASSKQREVASDHDSTDTQYF. DNA for the CDR3: TGTGCCAGCAGCAAACAAAGGGAAGTAGCGTCCGACCACGACAGCACAGATACGCAGTATTTT.

This clone was counted a few times. CDR3 coding DNA: TGTGCCAGCAGCCGCGTACCGGGACAGGGAGCCAATGAGCAGTTCTTC. Its translation: CASSRVPGQGANEQFF. The chain links TRBV5-6 to TRBJ2-1; 9 bases fit TRBD1. In germline, CDR1 is SGHDT, CDR2 YYEEEE. J lost 6 bases, V lost 4 bases, and 11 bases had no gene match. This CDR3 is built from 16 residues.

The chain employs TRBV19 and TRBJ1-5; D not resolved. Germline loops: CDR1 LNHDA, CDR2 SQIVND (reference sequence). Trimming removed 5 bases from V and 0 bases from J, with 8 bases in between. This CDR3 spans 14 amino acids. Written as DNA, the CDR3 is TGTGCCAGTAGTGACAAGGATAGCAATCAGCCCCAGCATTTT. Translation: CASSDKDSNQPQHF.

This rearrangement joins TRBV9 to TRBJ1-1, with unresolved D. Germline V lookup: CDR1 SGDLS, CDR2 YYNGEE. V was cut by 3 bases and J by 3 bases, with 9 bases left in between. The CDR3 consists of 13 residues. CDR3: CASSDLQDTEAFF. Written as DNA, the CDR3 is TGTGCCAGCAGCGACCTCCAGGACACTGAAGCTTTCTTT.

The chain recombines TRBV5-6 with TRBJ1-1, with TRBD1 as a possible D gene (6 bases). The CDR3 contains 14 residues. V lost 4 bases and J lost 7, with 17 bases in between. CDR1 SGHDT and CDR2 YYEEEE come from the germline V gene. The CDR3 coding sequence is TGTGCCAGCAGCCTTGGCCGGGACAAACTTGAAGCTTTCTTT. Residues: CASSLGRDKLEAFF. Filled out from reference TRBV5-6 and TRBJ1-1, the complete variable domain reads DAGVTQSPTHLIKTRGQQVTLRCSPKSGHDTVSWYQQALGQGPQFIFQYYEEEERQRGNFPDRFSGHQFPNYSSELNVNALLLGDSALYLCASSLGRDKLEAFFGQGTRLTVV.

Points on this clone: Different DNA sequences within this sample yield the same CDR3. V is TRBV6-5 and J is TRBJ2-7; perhaps TRBD2 as D (6 bases). V was trimmed by 3 bases and J by 2 bases, leaving 8 bases between them. The germline CDR1 and CDR2 sequences are MNHEY and SVGAGI. The CDR3 loop spans 13 amino acids. CDR3 amino acids: CASSYTGAYEQYF. For the CDR3, the DNA is TGTGCCAGCAGTTATACGGGGGCCTACGAGCAGTACTTC.

The CDR3 region is CASSPSLIDGYTF. Here the CDR3 DNA reads TGTGCCAGCAGCCCAAGCCTCATAGATGGCTACACCTTC. The rearrangement uses TRBV28 and TRBJ1-2; D gene ambiguous. The ends were cut back, 6 bases at V and 6 bases at J, with 14 bases in the middle. Germline lookup yields CDR1 MDHEN and CDR2 SYDVKM. The CDR3 is 13 amino acids.

V is TRBV19 and J is TRBJ1-5; 11 bases line up with TRBD1. This CDR3 is 15 amino acids long. Trimming took 7 bases from V and 6 from J; bases not matched to a gene: 8. Per germline, CDR1 LNHDA and CDR2 SQIVND (reference sequence). CDR3 sequence reads: CASKGTGGNGQPQHF. For the CDR3, the DNA is TGTGCCAGTAAGGGGACAGGGGGGAACGGTCAGCCCCAGCATTTT.

This clone was observed once. The CDR3 region is CASSFAGESRQPQHF. CDR3 bases: TGTGCCAGCAGTTTCGCAGGGGAGTCGCGGCAGCCCCAGCATTTT. The rearrangement links TRBV27 to TRBJ1-5; D might be TRBD1 (6 bases). CDR1 MNHEY and CDR2 SMNVEV come from the germline V gene (reference sequence). The length of the CDR3 is 15 residues. Trimming stripped 3 bases from V and 7 bases from J, with 16 bases between.

This clone appeared a few times. The chain carries TRBV2 and TRBJ1-4; the D gene is possibly TRBD1 (6 bases). Germline loops: CDR1 SNHLY, CDR2 FYNNEI. V gave up 5 bases and J gave up 8 bases, with 15 bases separating them. The CDR3 is made up of 14 amino acids. The CDR3 DNA reads as TGTGCCAGCAGTCTCCGGGACATTAAGGAAAAACTGTTTTTT. It translates to CASSLRDIKEKLFF.

The sample holds one count of this clone. The chain couples TRBV5-1 to TRBJ2-1; 7 bases fit TRBD1. Germline assignment: CDR1 SGHRS and CDR2 YFSETQ. The CDR3 extends over 18 amino acids. The J segment lost 3 bases and the V segment lost 1 base, leaving 13 bases of the junction unmatched. Here the CDR3 DNA reads TGCGCCAGCAGCTTGTATGGGACAGCGACGTCTGGCTACAATGAGCAGTTCTTC. This codes for CASSLYGTATSGYNEQFF.

This clone was seen a handful of times. The rearrangement links TRBV4-3 to TRBJ2-3; tentative D call: TRBD2 (6 bases). With 1 base removed from V and 2 bases from J, the gap between germline ends came to 13 bases. This CDR3 is 16 amino acids long. CDR1 and CDR2 from the germline V gene are LGHNA and YSLEER. The chain's CDR3 is CASSQGGAGPTDTQYF. The CDR3 nucleotides are TGCGCCAGCAGCCAAGGAGGTGCGGGGCCCACAGATACGCAGTATTTT.

The chain recombines TRBV9 with TRBJ2-1, with 7 bases that match TRBD2. Germline V gene data show CDR1 as SGDLS and CDR2 as YYNGEE. V gave up 3 bases and J gave up 9 bases; unmatched junction bases: 12. CDR3 length: 15 amino acids. In DNA, the CDR3 is TGTGCCAGCAGCGCCGGACTAGACAATTATGGTGAGCAGTTCTTC. Its translation is CASSAGLDNYGEQFF.

This rearrangement joins TRBV5-5 to TRBJ2-1, with D tentatively TRBD2 (5 bases). The germline gives CDR1 SGHKS, CDR2 YYEKEE (reference sequence). The CDR3 spans 14 residues. Trimming took 1 base from V and 5 from J, leaving 10 bases between them. CDR3 loop: CASSLMAGNNEQFF. CDR3 in DNA: TGTGCCAGCAGCTTGATGGCGGGTAACAATGAGCAGTTCTTC.

The J gene is TRBJ2-7, the V gene TRBV29-1, with D possibly being TRBD2 (6 bases). Trimming stripped 5 bases from V and 0 bases from J, with 11 bases between. CDR3 length: 13 residues. From germline, CDR1 is SQVTM and CDR2 ANQGSEA. The CDR3 region has the DNA TGCAGCGTTAATCCGGGAGACTCCTACGAGCAGTACTTC. This encodes CSVNPGDSYEQYF.

The rearrangement links TRBV6-1 to TRBJ1-5, with 11 bases that match TRBD1. The CDR3 covers 15 residues. Trimming at V came to 6 bases and at J to 6 bases, leaving 7 bases not matched to a gene. Germline V gene lookup returns CDR1 MNHNS and CDR2 SASEGT. CDR3 loop: CASSPDRGRSQPQHF. The CDR3 coding sequence is TGTGCCAGCAGCCCGGACAGGGGGCGAAGTCAGCCCCAGCATTTT.

The V call is TRBV7-9, the J call TRBJ2-7; 8 bases agree with TRBD2. This CDR3 contains 15 residues. Germline loops: CDR1 SEHNR, CDR2 FQNEAQ (reference sequence). V was pared by 2 bases and J by 2 bases, with 5 bases of the junction left unmatched. The CDR3 is CASSLSSGPTYEQYF. CDR3 DNA: TGTGCCAGCAGCTTATCTAGCGGGCCAACCTACGAGCAGTACTTC.

This clone was seen only a few times. The chain joins TRBV10-2 to TRBJ2-3; perhaps TRBD2 as D (6 bases). Per germline, CDR1 WSHSY and CDR2 SAAADI. Between the trimmed V and J ends, which lost 6 bases and 3 bases, there was a span of 19 bases. The CDR3 covers 16 residues. CDR3: CASRTSGEVRTDTQYF. CDR3 DNA: TGCGCCAGCAGGACTTCGGGAGAAGTCCGAACAGATACGCAGTATTTT.

The gene calls are TRBV7-2 and TRBJ1-1; 10 bases are shared with TRBD1. J lost 7 bases, V lost 3 bases, and 8 bases had no gene match. CDR3 size: 15 residues. From germline, CDR1 is SGHTA and CDR2 FQGNSA. The CDR3 loop is CASSFRTGGQGEAFF. The CDR3 DNA is TGTGCCAGCAGCTTTAGGACAGGGGGGCAAGGTGAAGCTTTCTTT. The full variable domain, in which reference TRBV7-2 and TRBJ1-1 provide the parts outside the CDR3, is GAGVSQSPSNKVTEKGKDVELRCDPISGHTALYWYRQSLGQGLEFLIYFQGNSAPDKSGLPSDRFSAERTGGSVSTLTIQRTQQEDSAVYLCASSFRTGGQGEAFFGQGTRLTVV.

V is TRBV19 and J is TRBJ1-4; D possibly corresponds to TRBD1 (6 bases). V lost 5 bases to trimming and J lost 0 bases, with 10 bases between them. This CDR3 is built from 15 residues. CDR1 LNHDA and CDR2 SQIVND come from the germline V gene (reference sequence). The CDR3 DNA is TGTGCCAGTAGTGTCAACAGGGCAACTAATGAAAAACTGTTTTTT. Amino acid sequence: CASSVNRATNEKLFF.

The sample holds one count of this clone. The gene calls are TRBV29-1 and TRBJ1-1, with D perhaps TRBD1 (5 bases). The germline V gene encodes CDR1 SQVTM and CDR2 ANQGSEA. V was pared by 6 bases and J by 1 base, with 15 bases between. The CDR3 consists of 14 residues. CDR3 residues: CSVGTRVGNTEAFF. CDR3 DNA: TGCAGCGTCGGGACTCGGGTGGGGAACACTGAAGCTTTCTTT.

V and J are TRBV6-1 and TRBJ2-3, with 7 bases lining up with TRBD1. Trimming cost V 2 bases and J 5 bases; bases outside gene matches: 1. The CDR3 totals 13 residues. Germline values: CDR1 MNHNS, CDR2 SASEGT. CDR3 nucleotide sequence: TGTGCCAGCAGTGAATACAGGGGAGATACGCAGTATTTT. It codes for CASSEYRGDTQYF.

The chain couples TRBV7-8 to TRBJ2-7; TRBD2 aligns across 7 bases. With V trimmed by 3 bases and J by 5 bases, 4 bases remained unmatched. Germline V gene lookup returns CDR1 SGHVS and CDR2 FQNEAQ. This CDR3 spans 13 amino acids. The CDR3 here is CASSLGGGDEQYF. For the CDR3, the DNA is TGTGCCAGCAGCTTGGGGGGAGGGGACGAGCAGTACTTC.

The chain uses TRBV27 and TRBJ2-1, with a weak D call TRBD2 (5 bases). V was pared by 3 bases and J by 4 bases, with 7 bases between. The CDR3 runs to 13 residues. CDR1 is MNHEY and CDR2 is SMNVEV in the germline V gene (reference sequence). This CDR3 is CASSFEGYNEQFF. CDR3 nucleotides: TGTGCCAGCAGTTTCGAGGGTTACAATGAGCAGTTCTTC.

The chain uses TRBV19 and TRBJ2-5, with 8 bases matching TRBD1. The J call may be faulty, since TRBJ2-7 better matches the DNA end. This CDR3 comprises 14 residues. Germline CDR1 and CDR2: LNHDA and SQIVND (reference sequence). The DNA of the CDR3 is TGTGCCAGTAGTGACAGGGGTAGCTCCTACGAGCAGTACTTC. It encodes CASSDRGSSYEQYF.

The CDR3 spells CSVTGTGNTEAFF. The CDR3 coding sequence is TGCAGCGTTACCGGGACAGGGAACACTGAAGCTTTCTTT. This chain connects TRBV29-1 to TRBJ1-1, with 8 bases fitting TRBD1. J was trimmed by 1 base and V by 5 bases; bases with no gene match: 3. The CDR3 runs 13 residues. Looked up from germline, CDR1 is SQVTM and CDR2 is ANQGSEA.